Each of the 11 T cell receptor beta chains below was sequenced from the same sample in a study of sequential checkpoint blockade in melanoma. The method was immunoSEQ multiplex PCR; TCRdb's version includes in-frame clones alone and lacks a portion of them. The sample holds around 18,000 clones, around 70% seen once. Noted treatment: randomized to nivolumab then ipilimumab (arm A) or the reverse (arm B). The specimen comprised CD8+ T cells sorted from blood (inferred from file names), sampled from a patient given nivolumab and ipilimumab in sequence. The receptors originated from a human donor with melanoma.

J is TRBJ2-7 and V is TRBV5-6; TRBD1 aligns across 7 bases. Germline CDR1 SGHDT, CDR2 YYEEEE. CDR3 length equals 14 residues. V dropped 5 bases and J dropped 7; count of bases not matched to a gene: 12. CDR3 nucleotides: TGTGCCAGCAGTCCCGGCAGGGGGTTCTGGGAGCAGTACTTC. Translation gives CASSPGRGFWEQYF. Variable domain in full (rest from reference TRBV5-6 and TRBJ2-7): DAGVTQSPTHLIKTRGQQVTLRCSPKSGHDTVSWYQQALGQGPQFIFQYYEEEERQRGNFPDRFSGHQFPNYSSELNVNALLLGDSALYLCASSPGRGFWEQYFGPGTRLTVT.

This chain uses TRBV6-5 with TRBJ1-1, with D perhaps matching TRBD1 (5 bases). The ends were cut back, 5 bases at V and 7 bases at J, with 14 bases in the middle. In germline, CDR1 is MNHEY, CDR2 SVGAGI. The CDR3 spans 13 residues. DNA of the CDR3: TGTGCCAGCAGTCACGGGAGGGGCCGTGAAGCTTTCTTT. Translated: CASSHGRGREAFF.

The CDR3, as DNA: TGTGCCAGCAGTTACTTGGGACTAGTCAAAGATACGCAGTATTTT. As protein: CASSYLGLVKDTQYF. The rearrangement uses TRBV6-5 and TRBJ2-3; TRBD2 agrees at 8 bases. The germline gives CDR1 MNHEY, CDR2 SVGAGI. Germline trimming cut 1 base from V and 5 bases from J; bases unmatched to any gene: 5. The CDR3 sequence is 15 residues long.

This clone was counted only a few times. The rearrangement uses TRBV7-9 and TRBJ1-2; the match to TRBD1 covers 10 bases. The CDR3 loop spans 19 amino acids. The V segment lost 6 bases and the J segment 8 bases; nucleotides outside the gene matches: 24. Germline V gene data show CDR1 as SEHNR and CDR2 as FQNEAQ (reference sequence). The DNA of the CDR3 is TGTGCCAGCAGATTAAGGTTTGGGACAGGGGAACGCCCCTATGTAGGCTACACCTTC. Its translation is CASRLRFGTGERPYVGYTF.

The gene calls are TRBV27 and TRBJ1-2; 10 bases fit TRBD1. CDR3 length equals 15 residues. J gave up 4 bases and V 5 bases, and 7 bases lay outside the gene matches. Per the germline V gene, CDR1 is MNHEY and CDR2 is SMNVEV (reference sequence). The CDR3 sequence is CASSPRTGGSYGYTF. For the CDR3, the DNA is TGTGCCAGCAGTCCCCGGACAGGGGGTAGCTATGGCTACACCTTC.

The gene calls are TRBV6-4 and TRBJ2-3; no definite D call. The end of the DNA aligns better with TRBJ1-5, so the J call may be wrong. The germline V gene has CDR1 MRHNA and CDR2 SNTAGT. The CDR3 consists of 15 residues. The CDR3: CASAGLAGGTDTQHF. Written as DNA, the CDR3 is TGTGCCAGCGCAGGACTAGCGGGAGGCACAGATACGCAGCATTTT.

Only a few counts were recorded for this clone. The chain joins TRBV11-2 to TRBJ2-3; D might be TRBD2 (5 bases). The CDR3 sequence is 13 residues long. V was pared by 0 bases and J by 6 bases, with 7 bases between. Germline lookup yields CDR1 SGHAT and CDR2 FQNNGV. The DNA for the CDR3 is TGTGCCAGCAGCTTAGATCGGGGTGATACGCAGTATTTT. Protein: CASSLDRGDTQYF.

The V gene is TRBV19, the J gene TRBJ2-1; TRBD2 is a possible D gene (6 bases). Germline assignment: CDR1 LNHDA and CDR2 SQIVND (reference sequence). V lost 4 bases and J lost 3, with 7 bases in between. The CDR3 extends over 13 amino acids. CDR3 bases: TGTGCCAGTAGTACGGGACTCTACAATGAGCAGTTCTTC. It yields the protein CASSTGLYNEQFF. Drawing the rest from reference TRBV19 and TRBJ2-1, the complete variable domain is DGGITQSPKYLFRKEGQNVTLSCEQNLNHDAMYWYRQDPGQGLRLIYYSQIVNDFQKGDIAEGYSVSREKKESFPLTVTSAQKNPTAFYLCASSTGLYNEQFFGPGTRLTVL.

As regards this clone: With a far larger clone one base away, a read error is the likely cause. V usage is TRBV7-9 and J usage is TRBJ1-6; 8 nucleotides line up with TRBD1. Germline CDR1 and CDR2: SEHNR and FQNEAQ (reference sequence). This CDR3 is built from 17 residues. V lost 3 bases and J lost 9; bases outside the gene matches: 13. Written as DNA, the CDR3 is TGTGCCAGCAGCTTCCACGATAGCCAGGGGGCAGGTTCACCCCTCCACTTT. Translated: CASSFHDSQGAGSPLHF.

The chain is built from TRBV9 and TRBJ2-7; perhaps TRBD2 as D (6 bases). The germline V gene has CDR1 SGDLS and CDR2 YYNGEE. Trimming removed 3 bases at V and 0 bases at J, with 13 bases between. The CDR3 runs 15 residues. CDR3 region: CASSAWDGSSYEQYF. The CDR3 coding sequence is TGTGCCAGCAGCGCGTGGGACGGGAGCTCCTACGAGCAGTACTTC.

The V and J genes are TRBV6-4 and TRBJ2-1; a weak D match, TRBD1 (6 bases). The germline V and J ends were trimmed by 4 bases and 6 bases, with 19 bases remaining between them. The germline V gene has CDR1 MRHNA and CDR2 SNTAGT. The CDR3 extends over 16 amino acids. This CDR3 is CASSGDRQGKTNEQFF. Here the CDR3 DNA reads TGTGCCAGCAGTGGCGATAGGCAGGGGAAGACCAATGAGCAGTTCTTC.